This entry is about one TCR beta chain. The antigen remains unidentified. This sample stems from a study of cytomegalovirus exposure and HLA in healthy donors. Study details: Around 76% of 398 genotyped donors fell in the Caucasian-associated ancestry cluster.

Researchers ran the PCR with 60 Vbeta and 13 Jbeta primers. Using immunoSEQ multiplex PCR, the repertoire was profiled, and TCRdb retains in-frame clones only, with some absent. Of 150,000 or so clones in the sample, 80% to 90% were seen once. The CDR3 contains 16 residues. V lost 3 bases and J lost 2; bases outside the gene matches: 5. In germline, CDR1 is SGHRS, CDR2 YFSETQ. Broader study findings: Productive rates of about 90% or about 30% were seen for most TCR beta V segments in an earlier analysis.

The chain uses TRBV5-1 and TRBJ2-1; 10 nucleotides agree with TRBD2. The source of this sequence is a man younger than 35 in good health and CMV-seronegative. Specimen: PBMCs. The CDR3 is CASSSQSGGAYNEQFF. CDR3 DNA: TGCGCCAGCAGCTCTCAGAGCGGGGGGGCCTACAATGAGCAGTTCTTC.